This note documents a single T cell receptor (beta chain) sequence. The V end was cut by 8 bases, the J end by 0 bases, with 22 bases between. The CDR3 loop spans 18 amino acids. Germline V CDR1 and CDR2: WSHSY, SAAADI. Exposed volunteers were people who met a COVID-19 case within 2 weeks before study entry. Some clones are missing from TCRdb's copy, which holds only in-frame ones; the method was immunoSEQ multiplex PCR. The sample has 150,000 to 200,000 clones, around four fifths seen once. This record belongs to a study of blood T cell repertoires in COVID-19. The overall study: Specimens from acute and convalescent COVID-19 originated in the United States, Italy and Spain. The analysed material was cDNA or gDNA that came from T cells, B-cell-depleted T cells, or PBMCs.

Input material: PBMCs or T cells enriched from blood (not recorded which). This sequence joins TRBV10-2 and TRBJ1-4; TRBD1 might be the D (6 bases). The sequence came from a man aged 65 to 79 who had been exposed to COVID-19. DNA for the CDR3: TGCGCCAGCCGTTTGGGACACACGGCGGGGGCAACTAATGAAAAACTGTTTTTT. Protein sequence: CASRLGHTAGATNEKLFF.